Each of the 18 T cell receptor beta chains below was sequenced from the same sample in a study of shared clonotypes between healthy human individuals. Data came from immunoSEQ multiplex PCR; TCRdb stores just in-frame clones and leaves some out. The profile covers more than 850,000 clones, with roughly 74% appearing a single time and approximately 0.5% taken by the ten largest. Sequenced input: memory CD4+ T cells from PBMCs. Subset specified: CD45RA-negative fraction. The receptors were gathered from a man aged 18 to 30 in good health. Some clones in this sample may be carry-over from other donors' samples.

The CDR3 spells CASSYYGSEAFF. The CDR3 coding sequence is TGTGCCAGCAGTTACTACGGCAGCGAAGCTTTCTTT. The chain has TRBV2 and TRBJ1-1; no clear D. The CDR3 consists of 12 residues. Trimming cost V 5 bases and J 8 bases, with 12 bases left between them. Germline V gene lookup returns CDR1 SNHLY and CDR2 FYNNEI.

For the CDR3, the DNA is TGCGCCAGCAGGTCAGGGGACGGAAACACCATATATTTT. This codes for CASRSGDGNTIYF. The chain combines TRBV5-1 with TRBJ1-3, with TRBD1 as a possible D gene (6 bases). The CDR3 is 13 residues long. V lost 5 bases and J 4 bases, leaving 10 bases between the germline ends. Germline CDR1 is SGHRS and CDR2 is YFSETQ. Full variable domain (missing parts from reference TRBV5-1 and TRBJ1-3): KAGVTQTPRYLIKTRGQQVTLSCSPISGHRSVSWYQQTPGQGLQFLFEYFSETQRNKGNFPGRFSGRQFSNSRSEMNVSTLELGDSALYLCASRSGDGNTIYFGEGSWLTVV.

The genes are TRBV19 and TRBJ1-3; D possibly corresponds to TRBD1 (5 bases). CDR3 length: 15 residues. Trimming removed 3 bases from V and 2 bases from J, with 11 bases in between. Germline-derived CDR1 and CDR2 are LNHDA and SQIVND (reference sequence). Here the CDR3 DNA reads TGTGCCAGTAGTATCCAGGGAAGAGCTGGAAACACCATATATTTT. Translating it yields CASSIQGRAGNTIYF.

This clone was seen just once. The gene calls are TRBV19 and TRBJ2-7, with a possible D match to TRBD1 (6 bases). This CDR3 has 12 amino acids. Trimming took off 6 bases at V and 3 bases at J, with 9 bases between the two ends. CDR1 LNHDA and CDR2 SQIVND come from the germline V gene (reference sequence). DNA of the CDR3: TGTGCCAGTAGCGACAGGAACTACGAGCAGTACTTC. This translates into CASSDRNYEQYF.

The chain joins TRBV28 to TRBJ1-1, with D perhaps matching TRBD1 (5 bases). CDR1 is MDHEN, CDR2 SYDVKM, per germline. The CDR3 extends over 14 amino acids. The ends were cut back, 6 bases at V and 4 bases at J, with 15 bases in the middle. The chain's CDR3 is CASRDPGRVTEAFF. In nucleotides, the CDR3 is TGTGCCAGCAGGGACCCGGGGCGGGTCACTGAAGCTTTCTTT.

The gene calls are TRBV28 and TRBJ2-1; 10 bases align to TRBD2. CDR1 and CDR2 from the germline V gene are MDHEN and SYDVKM. V lost 5 bases, J lost 9 bases, and 13 bases stayed unmatched. The CDR3 covers 16 residues. The CDR3 is CASSTITSGKSAEQFF. The CDR3, as DNA: TGTGCCAGCAGTACTATCACTAGCGGGAAGTCAGCTGAGCAGTTCTTC.

The V and J genes are TRBV28 and TRBJ1-2, with a weak D call TRBD1 (6 bases). The ends were cut back, 9 bases at V and 4 bases at J, with 15 bases in the middle. The CDR3 is 13 amino acids. Germline V gene sequence: CDR1 MDHEN, CDR2 SYDVKM. CDR3 bases: TGTGCCAGTCTAAGAGGGACAAGCTATGGCTACACCTTC. Encoded protein: CASLRGTSYGYTF.

This clone has just a few counts. This rearrangement joins TRBV5-1 to TRBJ2-2; maybe TRBD1 (6 bases). V was trimmed by 7 bases and J by 7 bases, leaving 14 bases between them. The CDR3 totals 13 residues. In germline, CDR1 is SGHRS, CDR2 YFSETQ. The CDR3 is CASEGQRNGELFF. The CDR3 nucleotides read TGCGCCAGCGAAGGACAGCGAAACGGGGAGCTGTTTTTT.

The V and J genes are TRBV19 and TRBJ1-5, with D possibly TRBD1 on 6 matching bases. From germline, CDR1 is LNHDA and CDR2 SQIVND (reference sequence). V lost 6 bases to trimming and J lost 2 bases, with 14 bases between them. This CDR3 is 15 amino acids long. The CDR3 sequence is CASRRPGEGNQPQHF. CDR3 DNA sequence: TGTGCCAGTAGGCGGCCAGGGGAAGGCAATCAGCCCCAGCATTTT.

V is TRBV28 and J is TRBJ2-7; tentatively, D is TRBD2 (5 bases). The CDR3 covers 13 residues. Trimming removed 5 bases from V and 1 base from J, with 9 bases in between. The germline V gene encodes CDR1 MDHEN and CDR2 SYDVKM. The CDR3, as DNA: TGTGCCAGCAGTGTAAGAGGGTCCTACGAGCAGTACTTC. It yields the protein CASSVRGSYEQYF.

The chain carries TRBV6-6 and TRBJ1-5; TRBD1 aligns across 7 bases. The germline CDR1 and CDR2 sequences are MNHNY and SVGAGI (reference sequence). V was clipped by 2 bases and J by 6 bases; unmatched bases: 7. CDR3 length equals 15 residues. In DNA, the CDR3 is TGTGCCAGCAGTTACGTAACAGGGGTGGGTCAGCCCCAGCATTTT. It codes for CASSYVTGVGQPQHF.

The chain has TRBV6-1 and TRBJ1-1; no clear D gene. Germline V gives CDR1 MNHNS, CDR2 SASEGT. With 5 bases removed from V and 1 base from J, the gap between germline ends came to 8 bases. CDR3 length: 13 amino acids. In DNA form, the CDR3 reads TGTGCCAGCAGTTTGGAGTCGAACACTGAAGCTTTCTTT. Amino acids: CASSLESNTEAFF.

Concerning this clone itself: The junction and the germline gene differ at one end; a read error may be behind it. The chain links TRBV7-6 to TRBJ1-3, with D unresolved. In germline, CDR1 is SGHVS, CDR2 FNYEAQ. This CDR3 has 15 residues. The CDR3 sequence is CASSVAPGSGNTIYF. Here the CDR3 DNA reads TGTGCCAGCAGCGTAGCCCCAGGCTCCGGAAACACCATATATTTT.

V and J are TRBV6-4 and TRBJ2-3; no definite D call. The CDR3 sequence is 15 residues long. Trimming took off 9 bases at V and 2 bases at J, with 18 bases between the two ends. Germline values: CDR1 MRHNA, CDR2 SNTAGT. The CDR3 coding sequence is TGTGCCAGTTCTCCAACCGGGCGTCTCACAGATACGCAGTATTTT. This sequence encodes CASSPTGRLTDTQYF.

Comments on this clone: The sample carries other DNA sequences with the same CDR3. The V and J genes are TRBV27 and TRBJ1-1; weak D call: TRBD1 (5 bases). Trimming took 3 bases from V and 1 from J, leaving 9 bases between them. The CDR3 loop spans 14 amino acids. CDR1 is MNHEY and CDR2 is SMNVEV in the germline V gene (reference sequence). CDR3 nucleotides: TGTGCCAGCAGTTTTCAGGGCCCGAACACTGAAGCTTTCTTT. Translation: CASSFQGPNTEAFF.

The gene calls are TRBV18 and TRBJ1-5, with TRBD1 as a possible D gene (6 bases). The germline V gene encodes CDR1 KGHSH and CDR2 LQKENI. V was clipped by 4 bases and J by 7 bases, with 17 bases between them. CDR3 length equals 15 residues. CDR3 nucleotides: TGTGCCAGCTCACTCCTCCGGGGGCTGGACCAGCCCCAGCATTTT. It yields the protein CASSLLRGLDQPQHF.

The CDR3 sequence is CASSEFGQGSETQYF. CDR3 nucleotides: TGCGCCAGCAGTGAGTTTGGTCAGGGGTCAGAGACCCAGTACTTC. The V call is TRBV10-2, the J call TRBJ2-5, with a possible D match to TRBD1 (6 bases). Trimming left V 1 base short and J 4 bases short, with 13 bases between. This CDR3 region has 15 residues. Germline values: CDR1 WSHSY, CDR2 SAAADI.

In the case of this clone: This likely traces to a read error, being one base from a far larger clone. Other DNA variants within this sample encode the same CDR3. The rearrangement joins TRBV29-1 to TRBJ2-2; D gene unclear. CDR3 length equals 12 residues. Germline V gene data show CDR1 as SQVTM and CDR2 as ANQGSEA. Trimming stripped 4 bases from V and 1 base from J, with 4 bases between. CDR3 coding DNA: TGCAGCGTTGCAGGGAACACCGGGGAGCTGTTTTTT. Amino acids: CSVAGNTGELFF.